The next 13 T cell receptor beta chains were all read from a single sample in a study of T cells in Graves' hyperthyroidism and ophthalmopathy. Amplification of TCR beta CDR3 regions was performed using RNA transcripts as template. In the first-round RT-PCR of the TCR CDR3, the HTBI primer set was used. MiXCR, applied by TCRdb to the multiplex PCR reads, yields one record per CDR3 protein. In the table there are around 700,000 distinct CDR3 sequences, about 19% of which are singletons. Sequencing input: blood. The receptors derive from a woman in her forties or fifties with Graves' hyperthyroidism that later progressed to Graves' ophthalmopathy.

This clonotype came up a few times. The CDR3: CASSQQGDGETQYF. Here the CDR3 DNA reads TGTGCCAGCAGCCAACAGGGGGACGGGGAGACCCAGTACTTC. V and J are TRBV7-8 and TRBJ2-5; 8 bases agree with TRBD1. V dropped 5 bases and J dropped 5; count of bases not matched to a gene: 7. The CDR3 is 14 residues long. Germline V gene lookup returns CDR1 SGHVS and CDR2 FQNEAQ.

This clonotype was seen repeatedly, ten times or more. This rearrangement joins TRBV3-1 to TRBJ2-1; the D gene is possibly TRBD2 (6 bases). Germline CDR1 reads LGHDT; CDR2 reads YNNKEL (reference sequence). This CDR3 spans 15 amino acids. Trimming pared 1 base from V and 7 bases from J, leaving 14 bases between. CDR3 amino acids: CASSQGGLPGNEQFF. For the CDR3, the DNA is TGTGCCAGCAGCCAAGGGGGACTGCCGGGGAATGAGCAGTTCTTC.

The rearrangement joins TRBV9 to TRBJ1-2; 7 bases match TRBD1. Germline V gives CDR1 SGDLS, CDR2 YYNGEE. The CDR3 has 14 amino acids. Unmatched junction bases numbered 3, after V lost 0 bases and J lost 4 bases. CDR3 region: CASSVEWDSYGYTF. The CDR3 DNA follows: TGTGCCAGCAGCGTAGAATGGGACAGCTATGGCTACACCTTC.

At least ten counts were recorded for this clonotype. The chain couples TRBV7-9 to TRBJ2-7; the D is unclear. Trimming cost V 1 base and J 6 bases, with 4 bases left between them. CDR3 length: 11 amino acids. In germline, CDR1 is SEHNR, CDR2 FQNEAQ (reference sequence). The CDR3: CASSLVGEQYF. CDR3 DNA: TGTGCCAGCAGCTTAGTCGGCGAGCAGTACTTC.

Regarding this clonotype: Mismatch with germline at one junction end may stem from a read error. This rearrangement joins TRBV12-3 or TRBV12-4 to TRBJ2-1, with 9 nucleotides matching TRBD2. The CDR3 covers 15 residues. Written as DNA, the CDR3 is TGTGCCAGCAGTTTATTAGCGGGGGCCTACAATGGGCAGTTCTTC. It codes for CASSLLAGAYNGQFF.

There are many counts of this clonotype. This sequence joins TRBV2 and TRBJ1-5; 7 nucleotides line up with TRBD1. V was clipped by 7 bases and J by 0 bases; unmatched bases: 9. From germline, CDR1 is SNHLY and CDR2 FYNNEI. This CDR3 has 16 residues. CDR3 sequence reads: CASTPGTANSNQPQHF. Here the CDR3 DNA reads TGTGCCAGCACCCCCGGGACAGCGAATAGCAATCAGCCCCAGCATTTT.

In this sample, this clonotype turned up a few times. The rearrangement joins TRBV2 to TRBJ2-3; TRBD1 matches at 8 bases. This CDR3 is 16 amino acids long. Germline CDR1 reads SNHLY; CDR2 reads FYNNEI. Unmatched junction bases numbered 9, after V lost 6 bases and J lost 1 base. CDR3 amino acids: CASSRQGISGTDTQYF. For the CDR3, the DNA is TGTGCCAGCAGCAGACAGGGGATTTCTGGCACAGATACGCAGTATTTT.

Many counts were recorded for this clonotype. This rearrangement joins TRBV28 to TRBJ2-1; D remains ambiguous. Looked up from germline, CDR1 is MDHEN and CDR2 is SYDVKM. Deletions cut 3 bases from V and 2 bases from J, with 11 bases between. This CDR3 spans 15 amino acids. CDR3 in amino acids: CASSFGGFTYNEQFF. Written as DNA, the CDR3 is TGTGCCAGCAGTTTTGGCGGTTTCACCTACAATGAGCAGTTCTTC.

This clonotype came up many times. The genes are TRBV6-1 and TRBJ1-4; possible D gene TRBD1, 6 bases. V lost 6 bases and J lost 3, with 20 bases in between. Germline CDR1 MNHNS, CDR2 SASEGT. The CDR3 has 17 residues. Here the CDR3 reads CASRPGLSGASNEKLFF. For the CDR3, the DNA is TGTGCCAGCAGACCAGGCTTGTCGGGGGCGTCTAATGAAAAACTGTTTTTT.

This clonotype came up many times. The CDR3 here is CASSSGGSGDTEAFF. DNA of the CDR3: TGTGCCAGCAGTTCAGGAGGGTCAGGGGACACTGAAGCTTTCTTT. This chain uses TRBV12-3 or TRBV12-4 with TRBJ1-1; perhaps TRBD1 as D (6 bases). Trimming stripped 4 bases from V and 3 bases from J, with 15 bases between. CDR3 length: 15 residues.

In its sample, this clonotype was seen many times. V gene TRBV12-3 or TRBV12-4 combines with J gene TRBJ1-6; D may be TRBD1 (6 bases). V was clipped by 6 bases and J by 4 bases, with 22 bases between them. CDR3 length equals 18 residues. CDR3 region: CASSPGRGRGGYNSPLHF. As DNA, the CDR3 is TGTGCCAGCAGCCCCGGACGGGGGCGTGGGGGGTATAATTCACCCCTCCACTTT.

This clonotype has a count of ten or more. CDR3 amino acids: CASSPNAQSTDTQYF. CDR3 nucleotides: TGCGCCAGCAGCCCAAACGCCCAGTCGACAGATACGCAGTATTTT. V and J are TRBV5-1 and TRBJ2-3; the D is unclear. From germline, CDR1 is SGHRS and CDR2 YFSETQ. The CDR3 contains 15 residues. V was cut by 4 bases and J by 3 bases, with 15 bases left in between.

V usage is TRBV20-1 and J usage is TRBJ1-4; possibly TRBD1 for D (5 bases). This CDR3 contains 13 residues. Germline V lookup: CDR1 DFQATT, CDR2 SNEGSKA (reference sequence). The V end lost 6 bases, the J end lost 8 bases, and 16 bases lay between the germline ends. For the CDR3, the DNA is TGCAGTGCCGAGGCTGGGGCGAGAGAAAAACTGTTTTTT. It yields the protein CSAEAGAREKLFF.